The TCR beta chain under discussion was sequenced for a study of CD8 T cells in Susac syndrome (dated by TCRdb to between 2019 and 2020). Background for the entire study: Among the sequenced Susac syndrome patients, 5 or 6 had clinically active disease and about eight were in clinical remission. Susac syndrome patients were therapy-naive, on corticosteroids (some also receiving IVIg), or on IVIg alone at blood withdrawal. Repertoire sequencing was used to test whether CD8+ T cell activation and differentiation in Susac syndrome was antigen driven. Overall study results and their limits: In the CD4+ T cell repertoire of Susac syndrome patients, clonal expansion was not detected. The number of individuals in the TCR sequencing and HLA analysis was recognized as being relatively small.

RNA was extracted using the RNeasy kit, and about 0.45 to 1 microgram was reverse transcribed with random hexamers. The immunoSEQ multiplex PCR assay, which covers 54 Vbeta and 13 Jbeta segments, was used to amplify TCR beta CDR3 regions. Bias from PCR amplification was corrected by using a synthetic template baseline for primer optimization and for computational correction. On the authors' methods: Reads were annotated to V, D and J genes per IMGT and analyzed with immunoSEQ Analyzer, keeping only productive sequences. To calculate clonality, Shannon entropy was normalized by log2 of the number of productive unique sequences and then subtracted from one. Public and private clones were assessed among the 100 most prevalent clones of each patient and control. Susac-specific clones were defined as absent from healthy and MS cohorts, 850 to 1,300 published viral clones and other ImmuneACCESS disease sequences. TCRdb reprocessed the public reads (quality trimming at Q25 with fastp, clone calling with MiXCR) and kept in-frame beta chains. All rows with the same CDR3 protein become a single entry with the most common DNA and genes. It is TCRdb's table, rather than the study itself, that gives the V and J calls and clone size. A total of some 170,000 distinct CDR3 sequences appear in this sample, around 94% of them only once. The ten largest account for 0.085% to 0.1% of the sample.

With regard to this clonotype: Its antigen remains unidentified. No base quality values were provided; no much bigger clone lies one nucleotide off.

Peripheral blood CD8+ and CD4+ T cells from healthy donors, Susac syndrome patients and multiple sclerosis patients were profiled using high-throughput TCR beta sequencing. The Susac syndrome patients fulfilled recently defined diagnostic criteria for either definite or probable disease. Bulk CD8+ and CD4+ T cells were purified by magnetic negative isolation, while CD8+ TEMRA cells were enriched using FACS. Blood was collected in EDTA tubes and processed within 24 hours, with PBMCs isolated through density gradient centrifugation. PBMCs destined for TCR sequencing were cryopreserved in liquid nitrogen and later thawed in a 37 °C water bath. The sorted or isolated CD4+, CD8+ and CD8+ TEMRA cells had a purity of 90% or higher. Looking up the germline V gene yields CDR1 KGHSH and CDR2 LQKENI. V loses 1 base of germline sequence and J loses 1 base, and the interval between the two ends is 11 bases. Reading from cysteine to phenylalanine, the CDR3 counts 16 amino acids. Only the CDR3 part of the read is kept: 48 bases, read in frame from the first base.

Sequenced: CD4+ T cells from PBMCs. The TCR originated in a human donor with Susac syndrome. This chain is built from TRBV18 and TRBJ2-1, with the D call perhaps TRBD1 or TRBD2, as 5 bases match in each case. DNA sequence: TGTGCCAGCTCACCACTTCGGGACGGATCCTACAATGAGCAGTTCTTC. It codes for CASSPLRDGSYNEQFF.